The following is a TCR beta chain sequence with its context. What it binds is unknown. This record belongs to a study of coeliac disease. Study conclusions and caveats: Of coeliac lamina propria samples, about 55% of the 18 held published gliadin-specific TRB sequences, versus 1 of 6 controls.

Method: immunoSEQ multiplex PCR; TCRdb's copy keeps in-frame clones and lacks some. In the table there are 3,000 to 5,000 clones, roughly three fifths of which are singletons. What was sequenced was lymphocytes from the gut lamina propria. The TCR was taken from a man aged 65 to 85 without celiac disease.

CDR3 in amino acids: CASSLEEYTEAFF. CDR3 DNA sequence: TGTGCCAGCAGCTTAGAGGAGTACACTGAAGCTTTCTTT. The genes are TRBV7-9 and TRBJ1-1; D call uncertain. The CDR3 totals 13 residues. Germline loops: CDR1 SEHNR, CDR2 FQNEAQ (reference sequence). Trimming took off 1 base at V and 3 bases at J, with 6 bases between the two ends.